The present T cell receptor (beta chain) was sequenced within a study of glioma-infiltrating T cells after dendritic cell vaccination. Study-wide results and caveats: Complete blood and tumor specimen sets were limited to few patients.

This clone was detected only a few times. Its antigen is as yet unknown. Generated by immunoSEQ multiplex PCR, the TCRdb table keeps only in-frame clones and is missing some. The sample yields about 100,000 clones, 80% seen once. Germline V CDR1 and CDR2: SQVTM, ANQGSEA. Trimming removed 6 bases from V and 3 bases from J; junction bases left unmatched: 9. This CDR3 has 14 residues. The time point is: after dendritic cell vaccination, including at tumor progression/relapse. Patients had residual fresh-frozen tumor tissue and more than two years of survival data. This TCR derives from a human donor with glioblastoma. The chain uses TRBV29-1 and TRBJ2-7; 9 positions match TRBD1. The sample was blood, taken after dendritic cell vaccination. The CDR3 is CSVLRPDRGYEQYF. CDR3 nucleotides: TGCAGCGTCCTGAGACCGGACAGGGGCTACGAGCAGTACTTC.